The 30 T cell receptor beta chains below all came from one sample that was sequenced in a study of radiation and T cells in renal cell carcinoma (dated by TCRdb to between 2020 and 2021). The sample's time point label is to be understood as: blood 2 weeks post-SBRT. The treatment or condition label, as the study defines it: 15 Gy SBRT to primary tumor, nephrectomy 4 weeks later. Library construction relied on the immunoSEQ multiplex PCR assay. TCRdb retrieved this table from immuneACCESS and kept in-frame rearrangements only. Not all clones are present; in checked studies, unresolved V genes account for under half, and no reason is known for the remainder. The sample records 120,000 or so clones, over 75% of which are singletons. The leading ten clones occupy 1.5% to 2% of the sample. The sample was blood, taken from a patient whose treatment included radiotherapy and nephrectomy. The origin of the receptors is a woman aged 55-70 years with renal cell carcinoma.

Only a few counts were recorded for this clone. The V and J genes are TRBV7-9 and TRBJ1-1; 9 positions match TRBD1. Germline values: CDR1 SEHNR, CDR2 FQNEAQ (reference sequence). The CDR3 contains 13 residues. V lost 5 bases, J lost 7 bases, and 5 bases stayed unmatched. CDR3 DNA sequence: TGTGCCAGCAGCCTACAGGGGGCATTTGAAGCTTTCTTT. Protein product: CASSLQGAFEAFF. Based on the CDR3 plus reference TRBV7-9 and TRBJ1-1, the full variable domain is DTGVSQNPRHKITKRGQNVTFRCDPISEHNRLYWYRQTLGQGPEFLTYFQNEAQLEKSRLLSDRFSAERPKGSFSTLEIQRTEQGDSAMYLCASSLQGAFEAFFGQGTRLTVV.

As regards this clone: Mismatch with germline at one junction end may stem from a read error. This rearrangement joins TRBV7-7 to TRBJ2-7; 8 bases agree with TRBD2. The CDR3 contains 14 residues. Germline V lookup: CDR1 SSHAT, CDR2 FNYEAQ (reference sequence). CDR3 amino acids: CASTPRGGRYEQYF. In DNA form, the CDR3 reads TGTGCTAGCACCCCCCGGGGGGGGCGGTACGAGCAGTACTTC.

The chain employs TRBV30 and TRBJ2-7, with a tentative D call TRBD1 (8 bases). This CDR3 is 18 amino acids long. Trimming removed 3 bases at V and 5 bases at J, with 29 bases between. Germline values: CDR1 GTSNPN, CDR2 SVGIG (reference sequence). This chain's CDR3 is CAWRDGTGLSQRDDEQYF. DNA of the CDR3: TGTGCCTGGAGGGATGGGACAGGTTTAAGTCAGCGGGACGACGAGCAGTACTTC.

The chain uses TRBV7-2 and TRBJ1-5; D remains unclear. The V and J ends lost 1 base and 3 bases respectively, with 10 bases between them. The CDR3 spans 15 residues. Per the germline V gene, CDR1 is SGHTA and CDR2 is FQGNSA. The CDR3 nucleotides are TGTGCCAGCAGCTTAGGAGACCGATACAATCAGCCCCAGCATTTT. Protein: CASSLGDRYNQPQHF.

The chain carries TRBV10-1 and TRBJ1-6; no reliable D call. V lost 5 bases, J lost 4 bases, and 12 bases lay in between. Germline assignment: CDR1 WNHNN and CDR2 SYGVQD (reference sequence). The CDR3 spans 15 residues. The DNA for the CDR3 is TGCGCCAGCAGTCTAGGAGCTGTTTATAATTCACCCCTCCACTTT. Protein product: CASSLGAVYNSPLHF.

V is TRBV4-2 and J is TRBJ1-2; D gene ambiguous. The CDR3 covers 17 residues. The V and J ends lost 0 bases and 7 bases respectively, with 21 bases between them. The germline V gene has CDR1 LGHNA and CDR2 YNFKEQ. The CDR3 spells CASSQDLAQALRTGYTF. The DNA for the CDR3 is TGTGCCAGCAGCCAAGATCTGGCCCAAGCCCTACGGACTGGCTACACCTTC.

The chain has TRBV30 and TRBJ2-3, with TRBD2 as a possible D gene (6 bases). Germline V lookup: CDR1 GTSNPN, CDR2 SVGIG (reference sequence). V was shortened by 0 bases and J by 1 base, with 11 bases between the two germline ends. The CDR3 length is 15 residues. The CDR3 DNA reads TGTGCCTGGAGTGTACCTTCGGGGGGCACAGATACGCAGTATTTT. Protein product: CAWSVPSGGTDTQYF.

The chain couples TRBV10-1 to TRBJ2-7; TRBD1 matches 8 bases. The CDR3 runs to 12 residues. Germline V gives CDR1 WNHNN, CDR2 SYGVQD (reference sequence). Trimming removed 3 bases from V and 12 bases from J; junction bases left unmatched: 7. CDR3 sequence reads: CASSDGTGLRYF. CDR3 DNA: TGCGCCAGCAGTGACGGGACAGGCCTCAGGTACTTC.

The chain recombines TRBV18 with TRBJ2-5; D is ambiguous. The V end was cut by 6 bases, the J end by 0 bases, with 5 bases between. The CDR3 runs to 12 residues. Germline lookup yields CDR1 KGHSH and CDR2 LQKENI. The chain's CDR3 is CASSRNQETQYF. The CDR3 region has the DNA TGTGCCAGCTCCCGAAACCAAGAGACCCAGTACTTC.

This clone was seen a handful of times. The J gene is TRBJ2-7, the V gene TRBV2, with TRBD2 identical over 11 bases. Trimming removed 1 base from V and 5 bases from J; junction bases left unmatched: 7. CDR3 length: 16 amino acids. Germline loops: CDR1 SNHLY, CDR2 FYNNEI. The CDR3 DNA reads as TGTGCCAGCAGTGAAGTGGATAGCGGGGGGGCCCACGAGCAGTACTTC. Translated, it gives CASSEVDSGGAHEQYF.

The chain is built from TRBV30 and TRBJ1-2; possible D gene TRBD1, 6 bases. The V and J ends lost 0 bases and 2 bases respectively, with 7 bases between them. This CDR3 region has 13 residues. Germline loops: CDR1 GTSNPN, CDR2 SVGIG (reference sequence). CDR3: CAWSVTGNYGYTF. CDR3 nucleotides: TGTGCCTGGAGTGTGACAGGAAACTATGGCTACACCTTC. The variable domain in full, completed from reference TRBV30 and TRBJ1-2, reads SQTIHQWPATLVQPVGSPLSLECTVEGTSNPNLYWYRQAAGRGLQLLFYSVGIGQISSEVPQNLSASRPQDRQFILSSKKLLLSDSGFYLCAWSVTGNYGYTFGSGTRLTVV.

This chain uses TRBV4-3 with TRBJ2-3; 10 bases line up with TRBD2. With V trimmed by 3 bases and J by 10 bases, 1 base remained unmatched. The CDR3 totals 12 residues. The germline CDR1 and CDR2 sequences are LGHNA and YSLEER. The CDR3 DNA follows: TGCGCCAGCAGCCATAGCGGGAGGTCGCAGTATTTT. Protein sequence: CASSHSGRSQYF.

The chain has TRBV6-1 and TRBJ1-1, with 8 bases lining up with TRBD1. Germline CDR1 and CDR2: MNHNS and SASEGT. This CDR3 contains 15 residues. V lost 8 bases and J lost 5; bases outside the gene matches: 13. This CDR3 is CASLHVPGGNTEAFF. The DNA of the CDR3 is TGTGCCAGCCTTCATGTTCCAGGGGGCAATACTGAAGCTTTCTTT.

The chain combines TRBV6-6 with TRBJ2-1, with D hard to call. The CDR3 covers 12 residues. V was pared by 0 bases and J by 7 bases, with 4 bases between. Per germline, CDR1 MNHNY and CDR2 SVGAGI (reference sequence). The CDR3 sequence is CASSYSRNEQFF. The CDR3 DNA sequence: TGTGCCAGCAGTTACTCTCGGAATGAGCAGTTCTTC.

This chain connects TRBV28 to TRBJ1-1; D ambiguous. The CDR3 runs to 13 residues. Germline V CDR1 and CDR2: MDHEN, SYDVKM. The ends were cut back, 6 bases at V and 1 base at J, with 9 bases in the middle. In DNA, the CDR3 is TGTGCCAGCAGGGCGACGCCGAACACTGAAGCTTTCTTT. As protein: CASRATPNTEAFF.

This chain uses TRBV2 with TRBJ1-2; 7 nucleotides line up with TRBD1. V shed 7 bases and J 9 bases; nucleotides not matched to a gene: 8. Germline CDR1 reads SNHLY; CDR2 reads FYNNEI. The CDR3 covers 12 residues. The CDR3: CASKTGPVSYTF. As DNA, the CDR3 is TGTGCCAGCAAGACAGGGCCGGTTAGCTACACCTTC.

V gene TRBV5-1 combines with J gene TRBJ1-1; possibly TRBD1 for D (6 bases). The germline V gene encodes CDR1 SGHRS and CDR2 YFSETQ. Between the trimmed V and J ends, which lost 2 bases and 0 bases, there was a span of 8 bases. The CDR3 is made up of 14 amino acids. CDR3 DNA: TGCGCCAGCAGCTTACAGGGCATGAACACTGAAGCTTTCTTT. Its translation is CASSLQGMNTEAFF.

V gene TRBV9 combines with J gene TRBJ2-5; 10 bases map to TRBD2. With V trimmed by 4 bases and J by 4 bases, 7 bases remained unmatched. This CDR3 comprises 15 residues. Germline-derived CDR1 and CDR2 are SGDLS and YYNGEE. In DNA, the CDR3 is TGTGCCAGCAGCCCAGGACTAGCGGCCAGAGAGACCCAGTACTTC. Its translation: CASSPGLAARETQYF.

The J gene is TRBJ2-2, the V gene TRBV7-3, with 8 positions matching TRBD1. With 2 bases clipped from V and 5 bases from J, the junction kept 16 bases outside the gene matches. Germline V lookup: CDR1 SGHTA, CDR2 FQGTGA. The CDR3 length is 19 residues. CDR3 sequence (DNA): TGTGCCAGCAGCTTATTCGGTGTTGGTCAGGGGGCGCGGACCGGGGAGCTGTTTTTT. It is translated as CASSLFGVGQGARTGELFF.

The genes are TRBV2 and TRBJ2-7; 8 bases fit TRBD1. This CDR3 has 14 residues. J gave up 5 bases and V 5 bases, and 8 bases lay outside the gene matches. Germline V CDR1 and CDR2: SNHLY, FYNNEI. CDR3 in amino acids: CASSILTGDDEQYF. CDR3 DNA: TGTGCCAGCAGTATACTGACAGGGGACGACGAGCAGTACTTC.

This clone has only one observation. The chain has TRBV5-1 and TRBJ2-7; 7 bases are a match to TRBD1. The CDR3 totals 12 residues. J was trimmed by 6 bases and V by 3 bases; bases with no gene match: 3. Per germline, CDR1 SGHRS and CDR2 YFSETQ. The CDR3 nucleotides are TGCGCCAGCAGCTCCGGACAGGTCGAGCAGTACTTC. It specifies CASSSGQVEQYF. The full variable domain, with the rest looked up from reference TRBV5-1 and TRBJ2-7, is KAGVTQTPRYLIKTRGQQVTLSCSPISGHRSVSWYQQTPGQGLQFLFEYFSETQRNKGNFPGRFSGRQFSNSRSEMNVSTLELGDSALYLCASSSGQVEQYFGPGTRLTVT.

The chain recombines TRBV7-9 with TRBJ2-7; either TRBD1 or TRBD2 may supply D (6 bases each). The CDR3 consists of 18 residues. V dropped 7 bases and J dropped 0 bases, with 25 bases sitting between them. The germline gives CDR1 SEHNR, CDR2 FQNEAQ (reference sequence). The CDR3 sequence: CASNSGGDTRASSYEQYF. Here the CDR3 DNA reads TGTGCCAGCAACTCGGGCGGGGACACCCGAGCCAGCTCCTACGAGCAGTACTTC.

This chain joins TRBV4-1 and TRBJ2-7, with TRBD2 as a possible D gene (6 bases). Trimming shortened V by 0 bases and J by 1 base, and 13 bases separated the two germline ends. Germline CDR1 MGHRA, CDR2 YSYEKL. The CDR3 sequence is 16 residues long. The CDR3 loop reads CASSQEGGMNSYEQYF. The CDR3, as DNA: TGCGCCAGCAGCCAAGAAGGAGGGATGAATTCCTACGAGCAGTACTTC.

In its sample, this clone was seen once. The rearrangement uses TRBV19 and TRBJ1-2; D is ambiguous. This CDR3 contains 16 residues. Trimming removed 5 bases from V and 1 base from J, with 17 bases in between. Germline V gives CDR1 LNHDA, CDR2 SQIVND (reference sequence). As DNA, the CDR3 is TGTGCCAGTAGTCCCCTTGAGGCAGGCGTTAACTATGGCTACACCTTC. Encoded protein: CASSPLEAGVNYGYTF.

This clone was detected ten times or more. The chain uses TRBV19 and TRBJ1-1, with D maybe TRBD1 (5 bases). The CDR3 spans 15 residues. Germline lookup yields CDR1 LNHDA and CDR2 SQIVND (reference sequence). Trimming shortened V by 5 bases and J by 1 base, and 14 bases separated the two germline ends. The CDR3 spells CASSALTQGNTEAFF. The CDR3 bases are TGTGCCAGTAGTGCGCTCACCCAGGGGAACACTGAAGCTTTCTTT.

This clone ranks as medium-sized. Other DNA sequences within the sample encode an identical CDR3. The genes are TRBV28 and TRBJ2-2, with D possibly being TRBD1 (6 bases). The V gene lost 7 bases and the J gene lost 0 bases, with 9 bases spanning the gap. The CDR3 covers 14 residues. Germline CDR1 is MDHEN and CDR2 is SYDVKM. The CDR3 loop reads CASIGQTNTGELFF. The CDR3 DNA sequence: TGTGCCAGCATAGGACAGACGAACACCGGGGAGCTGTTTTTT. Full variable domain (remainder filled in from reference TRBV28 and TRBJ2-2): DVKVTQSSRYLVKRTGEKVFLECVQDMDHENMFWYRQDPGLGLRLIYFSYDVKMKEKGDIPEGYSVSREKKERFSLILESASTNQTSMYLCASIGQTNTGELFFGEGSRLTVL.

The chain is built from TRBV19 and TRBJ1-5, with D perhaps TRBD1 (6 bases). Germline loops: CDR1 LNHDA, CDR2 SQIVND (reference sequence). This CDR3 is 16 amino acids long. V shed 4 bases and J shed 0 bases, with 13 bases lying between them. CDR3 nucleotide sequence: TGTGCCAGTAGTAGGAAGGGGGACTATAGCAATCAGCCCCAGCATTTT. Translated: CASSRKGDYSNQPQHF.

The chain is built from TRBV9 and TRBJ1-4; D is ambiguous. This CDR3 region has 16 residues. Germline loops: CDR1 SGDLS, CDR2 YYNGEE. Trimming pared 4 bases from V and 0 bases from J, leaving 13 bases between. The CDR3 DNA sequence: TGTGCCAGCAGCTCCTACAGTGATCCAACTAATGAAAAACTGTTTTTT. Protein sequence: CASSSYSDPTNEKLFF.

This chain links TRBV7-2 with TRBJ2-7; D not resolved. The CDR3 length is 13 residues. Trimming cost V 4 bases and J 6 bases, with 13 bases left between them. Looked up from germline, CDR1 is SGHTA and CDR2 is FQGNSA. The CDR3 bases are TGTGCCAGCAGCTCCACTTACTATGGCGAGCAGTACTTC. Translating it yields CASSSTYYGEQYF.

The chain has TRBV5-4 and TRBJ1-5; D ambiguous. The CDR3 consists of 13 residues. Trimming removed 0 bases from V and 3 bases from J, with 4 bases in between. Per the germline V gene, CDR1 is SGHNT and CDR2 is YYREEE (reference sequence). CDR3 loop: CASSLGNNQPQHF. The CDR3 DNA follows: TGTGCCAGCAGCTTGGGAAACAATCAGCCCCAGCATTTT. The complete variable domain, with remaining parts taken from reference TRBV5-4 and TRBJ1-5, reads ETGVTQSPTHLIKTRGQQVTLRCSSQSGHNTVSWYQQALGQGPQFIFQYYREEENGRGNFPPRFSGLQFPNYSSELNVNALELDDSALYLCASSLGNNQPQHFGDGTRLSIL.